This TCR beta chain originates from a study of T cell changes during pregnancy in multiple sclerosis (dated by TCRdb to about 2019). Study-wide context: The study examined how the T cell repertoire changed over the course of pregnancy in women with multiple sclerosis.

About this clone: The clone's antigen remains unknown. No base qualities exist here, and no much larger clone lies one base off it.

The library was generated by the immunoSEQ multiplex PCR assay. Held by TCRdb, this immuneACCESS table contains in-frame sequences only and omits some clones. Under half of the omission traces to an unresolved V gene where checked; the cause of the rest is unknown. A total of under 130,000 clones appear in this sample, roughly 92% of them only once. Roughly 0.88% of the sample comes from the top ten. CDR1 and CDR2, per the germline V gene, are SGDLS and YYNGEE. The CDR3 has 14 amino acids, counting the end cysteine and phenylalanine. The kept DNA is CDR3 alone, 42 bases in frame from the first base. V loses 4 bases of germline sequence and J loses 2 bases, and the interval between the two ends is 10 bases.

The receptor chain draws on TRBV9 and TRBJ1-5; matching of 5 bases hints at TRBD1 as the D gene. The sequence was obtained from a female donor with multiple sclerosis, enrolled in a pregnancy study. Sequenced material: peripheral blood, taken after pregnancy. Here the CDR3 is given as CASSLGGGNQPQHF. The DNA reads as follows: TGTGCCAGCAGCTTGGGGGGTGGCAATCAGCCCCAGCATTTT. Beyond the CDR3, the reference TRBV9 and TRBJ1-5 genes provide the residues; the full variable domain reads: DSGVTQTPKHLITATGQRVTLRCSPRSGDLSVYWYQQSLDQGLQFLIQYYNGEERAKGNILERFSAQQFPDLHSELNLSSLELGDSALYFCASSLGGGNQPQHFGDGTRLSIL.